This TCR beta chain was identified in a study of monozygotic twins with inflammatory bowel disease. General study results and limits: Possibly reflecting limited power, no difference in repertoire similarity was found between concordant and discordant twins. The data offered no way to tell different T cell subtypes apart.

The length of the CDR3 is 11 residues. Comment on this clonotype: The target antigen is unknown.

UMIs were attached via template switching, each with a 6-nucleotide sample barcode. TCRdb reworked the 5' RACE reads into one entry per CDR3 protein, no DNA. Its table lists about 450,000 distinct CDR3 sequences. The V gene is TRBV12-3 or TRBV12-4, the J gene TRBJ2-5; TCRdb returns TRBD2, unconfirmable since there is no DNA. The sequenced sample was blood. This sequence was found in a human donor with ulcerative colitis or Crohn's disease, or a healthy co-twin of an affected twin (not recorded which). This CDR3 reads CASRQRETQYF.